The 25 T cell receptor beta chains reported below all come from one sample, sequenced in a study of OX40 agonist ivuxolimab in advanced cancers. TCRdb's copy holds only in-frame clones and misses some; the assay was immunoSEQ multiplex PCR. The table has tens of thousands of clones, around four fifths seen once. The source was CD4+ or CD8+ T cells sorted from blood, collected in a trial of the OX40 agonist ivuxolimab. These receptors originate from an adult with an advanced solid tumor such as melanoma, head and neck, liver or kidney cancer.

V and J are TRBV19 and TRBJ2-7; D uncertain. The CDR3 has 13 residues. The germline CDR1 and CDR2 sequences are LNHDA and SQIVND (reference sequence). Trimming cost V 6 bases and J 4 bases, with 13 bases left between them. The DNA of the CDR3 is TGTGCCAGTAGGCAAGGGCCCTTATACGAGCAGTACTTC. It encodes CASRQGPLYEQYF.

V is TRBV5-6 and J is TRBJ2-7; tentatively, D is TRBD1 (5 bases). The germline V and J ends were trimmed by 2 bases and 3 bases, with 9 bases remaining between them. Germline CDR1 and CDR2: SGHDT and YYEEEE. CDR3 length: 13 amino acids. This CDR3 is CASSFTDNYEQYF. The CDR3 DNA sequence: TGTGCCAGCAGCTTCACGGACAACTACGAGCAGTACTTC.

The V gene is TRBV9, the J gene TRBJ2-3; the match to TRBD1 covers 7 bases. Trimming removed 4 bases from V and 4 bases from J; junction bases left unmatched: 6. The length of the CDR3 is 14 residues. CDR1 is SGDLS and CDR2 is YYNGEE in the germline V gene. CDR3 sequence (DNA): TGTGCCAGCAGCCTACCGGGACAGTCAGATACGCAGTATTTT. Residues: CASSLPGQSDTQYF. Supplemented by reference TRBV9 and TRBJ2-3, the full variable domain reads DSGVTQTPKHLITATGQRVTLRCSPRSGDLSVYWYQQSLDQGLQFLIQYYNGEERAKGNILERFSAQQFPDLHSELNLSSLELGDSALYFCASSLPGQSDTQYFGPGTRLTVL.

The chain carries TRBV19 and TRBJ1-2, with D possibly being TRBD1 (5 bases). Germline lookup yields CDR1 LNHDA and CDR2 SQIVND (reference sequence). The CDR3 loop spans 12 amino acids. The V end was cut by 8 bases, the J end by 7 bases, with 14 bases between. The CDR3 sequence: CASHDPGLGYTF. CDR3 nucleotides: TGTGCCAGTCATGATCCGGGACTTGGCTACACCTTC.

The genes are TRBV2 and TRBJ1-1; D is undetermined. This CDR3 spans 14 amino acids. Per the germline V gene, CDR1 is SNHLY and CDR2 is FYNNEI. Between the trimmed V and J ends, which lost 3 bases and 0 bases, there was a span of 8 bases. CDR3 sequence reads: CASSDRGMNTEAFF. In DNA form, the CDR3 reads TGTGCCAGCAGTGATCGGGGTATGAACACTGAAGCTTTCTTT.

The chain combines TRBV5-1 with TRBJ2-3; 8 bases map to TRBD2. The CDR3 sequence is 13 residues long. CDR1 and CDR2 from the germline V gene are SGHRS and YFSETQ. V lost 4 bases and J lost 4; bases outside the gene matches: 2. DNA for the CDR3: TGCGCCAGCAGCGTCGGGGGGGCAGATACGCAGTATTTT. Amino acids: CASSVGGADTQYF.

V gene TRBV6-4 combines with J gene TRBJ1-1; D gene unclear. Germline V gives CDR1 MRHNA, CDR2 SNTAGT. The CDR3 has 14 amino acids. The V end lost 3 bases, the J end lost 1 base, and 9 bases lay between the germline ends. The CDR3 protein is CASSELARNTEAFF. CDR3 coding DNA: TGTGCCAGCAGTGAGTTGGCGAGGAACACTGAAGCTTTCTTT.

In this sample, this clone turned up a few times. The chain recombines TRBV6-5 with TRBJ1-2; D remains unclear. Germline loops: CDR1 MNHEY, CDR2 SVGAGI. The CDR3 spans 13 residues. The V and J ends lost 8 bases and 4 bases respectively, with 14 bases between them. The CDR3 DNA reads TGTGCCAGCTCCCCTGGCGGGTCCTATGGCTACACCTTC. Translation gives CASSPGGSYGYTF.

The chain uses TRBV9 and TRBJ2-7, with D perhaps TRBD1 (6 bases). CDR1 is SGDLS and CDR2 is YYNGEE in the germline V gene. This CDR3 contains 15 residues. V was cut by 0 bases and J by 0 bases, with 10 bases left in between. The CDR3 bases are TGTGCCAGCAGCGTAGGAAGGGGGTCCTCCTACGAGCAGTACTTC. Protein: CASSVGRGSSYEQYF.

CDR3 nucleotide sequence: TGTGCCTGGAGATGGCAGGGTGGAAAACTGTTTTTT. Translated, it gives CAWRWQGGKLFF. J is TRBJ1-4 and V is TRBV30, with D possibly matching TRBD1 (5 bases). V lost 3 bases and J 10 bases, leaving 12 bases between the germline ends. The germline V gene encodes CDR1 GTSNPN and CDR2 SVGIG (reference sequence). The CDR3 length is 12 residues. The full variable domain, rest sourced from reference TRBV30 and TRBJ1-4, is SQTIHQWPATLVQPVGSPLSLECTVEGTSNPNLYWYRQAAGRGLQLLFYSVGIGQISSEVPQNLSASRPQDRQFILSSKKLLLSDSGFYLCAWRWQGGKLFFGSGTQLSVL.

The chain carries TRBV12-5 and TRBJ2-7; the D gene is possibly TRBD2 (8 bases). The CDR3 totals 16 residues. Germline CDR1 reads LGHNT; CDR2 reads FRNRAP. The germline V and J ends were trimmed by 5 bases and 3 bases, with 20 bases remaining between them. CDR3 nucleotide sequence: TGTGCTAGTGGTCCGGGTTCCGGGAGGGGGCTCTACGAGCAGTACTTC. This gives the protein CASGPGSGRGLYEQYF.

J is TRBJ1-2 and V is TRBV19, with 7 bases lining up with TRBD1. The CDR3 covers 14 residues. After removal of 6 bases from V and 4 bases from J, the junction contained 8 bases not matched to a gene. Germline V gives CDR1 LNHDA, CDR2 SQIVND (reference sequence). Here the CDR3 reads CASRNRDSLYGYTF. The CDR3 DNA follows: TGTGCCAGTAGGAACCGGGACAGTCTCTATGGCTACACCTTC.

This clone was picked up a small number of times. The chain couples TRBV21-1 to TRBJ2-7; the DNA was not compared with TRBD1, the D call given in the table. TRBV21-1 is given as a pseudogene. CDR3 length equals 14 residues. CDR3 nucleotide sequence: TGTGCCAGCAGCAAAGCAACAGGACCCTACGAGCAGTACTTC. Protein sequence: CASSKATGPYEQYF.

The genes are TRBV7-7 and TRBJ2-2; D may be TRBD2 (5 bases). V was trimmed by 0 bases and J by 0 bases, leaving 8 bases between them. Germline V lookup: CDR1 SSHAT, CDR2 FNYEAQ (reference sequence). The CDR3 sequence is 16 residues long. As DNA, the CDR3 is TGTGCCAGCAGCTTAGCACCTAGCCCGAACACCGGGGAGCTGTTTTTT. Amino acids: CASSLAPSPNTGELFF.

The chain has TRBV11-3 and TRBJ2-7; D call uncertain. V was clipped by 1 base and J by 2 bases, with 9 bases between them. Germline CDR1 and CDR2: SGHNT and YENEEA. This CDR3 spans 14 amino acids. The CDR3 nucleotides read TGTGCCAGCAGCTTAGTGGCAGGTACCTACGAGCAGTACTTC. This codes for CASSLVAGTYEQYF.

The chain employs TRBV5-5 and TRBJ2-7; 9 bases match TRBD1. CDR3 length equals 14 residues. Per germline, CDR1 SGHKS and CDR2 YYEKEE (reference sequence). V gave up 4 bases and J gave up 6 bases; unmatched junction bases: 8. CDR3 loop: CASSRGQGEGEQYF. The CDR3, as DNA: TGTGCCAGCAGCAGGGGACAGGGAGAAGGCGAGCAGTACTTC.

This clone was seen only a few times. The chain couples TRBV7-6 to TRBJ2-1, with D perhaps TRBD2 (5 bases). Germline V gene data show CDR1 as SGHVS and CDR2 as FNYEAQ. The CDR3 spans 15 residues. Trimming shortened V by 3 bases and J by 7 bases, and 16 bases separated the two germline ends. The CDR3 here is CASSFWAGSGNEQFF. CDR3 DNA: TGTGCCAGCAGCTTTTGGGCGGGTTCGGGTAATGAGCAGTTCTTC.

The chain uses TRBV2 and TRBJ2-1; no clear D. In germline, CDR1 is SNHLY, CDR2 FYNNEI. The CDR3 spans 12 residues. Trimming took off 1 base at V and 10 bases at J, with 8 bases between the two ends. The CDR3 loop is CASSEVGREQFF. Written as DNA, the CDR3 is TGTGCCAGCAGTGAAGTCGGACGGGAGCAGTTCTTC.

The chain has TRBV2 and TRBJ1-5, with TRBD1 identical over 7 bases. CDR1 and CDR2 from the germline V gene are SNHLY and FYNNEI. The CDR3 is made up of 12 amino acids. After removal of 4 bases from V and 7 bases from J, the junction contained 1 base not matched to a gene. CDR3: CASSGQGQPQHF. CDR3 sequence (DNA): TGTGCCAGCAGTGGACAGGGCCAGCCCCAGCATTTT.

The chain is built from TRBV4-3 and TRBJ2-2; TRBD1 might be the D (5 bases). CDR3 length equals 15 residues. Germline V gene lookup returns CDR1 LGHNA and CDR2 YSLEER. The V end was cut by 4 bases, the J end by 5 bases, with 14 bases between. CDR3 amino acids: CASSLATGPTGELFF. The CDR3 coding sequence is TGCGCCAGCAGCCTCGCTACAGGCCCAACCGGGGAGCTGTTTTTT.

The genes are TRBV7-9 and TRBJ2-3; 10 bases are a match to TRBD2. Germline assignment: CDR1 SEHNR and CDR2 FQNEAQ (reference sequence). With 0 bases clipped from V and 3 bases from J, the junction kept 6 bases outside the gene matches. CDR3 length equals 17 residues. In nucleotides, the CDR3 is TGTGCCAGCAGCTTAGCTCGGGGACTAGCGACTACAGATACGCAGTATTTT. This gives the protein CASSLARGLATTDTQYF.

J is TRBJ1-3 and V is TRBV6-5, with D unresolved. The V and J ends lost 7 bases and 0 bases respectively, with 4 bases between them. CDR3 length equals 12 residues. The germline gives CDR1 MNHEY, CDR2 SVGAGI. This CDR3 is CASTSSGNTIYF. DNA of the CDR3: TGTGCCAGCACTAGCTCTGGAAACACCATATATTTT.

This rearrangement joins TRBV9 to TRBJ2-2; D not certain. The CDR3 length is 13 residues. The germline V and J ends were trimmed by 3 bases and 7 bases, with 10 bases remaining between them. From germline, CDR1 is SGDLS and CDR2 YYNGEE. DNA of the CDR3: TGTGCCAGCAGCGATTGGGCTTTCGGGGAGCTGTTTTTT. Protein: CASSDWAFGELFF.

V gene TRBV7-7 combines with J gene TRBJ2-2, with 8 bases matching TRBD1. V shed 5 bases and J 4 bases; nucleotides not matched to a gene: 6. CDR3 size: 15 residues. CDR1 is SSHAT and CDR2 is FNYEAQ in the germline V gene (reference sequence). CDR3 nucleotides: TGTGCCAGCAGCAAAGACAGGGGCGCCACCGGGGAGCTGTTTTTT. Protein sequence: CASSKDRGATGELFF.

This sequence joins TRBV7-2 and TRBJ2-1; 10 bases fit TRBD2. The CDR3 has 15 amino acids. V lost 2 bases, J lost 7 bases, and 5 bases stayed unmatched. Germline lookup yields CDR1 SGHTA and CDR2 FQGNSA. The CDR3 bases are TGTGCCAGCAGCTTACCAGTGGGACTAGCGAATGAGCAGTTCTTC. It yields the protein CASSLPVGLANEQFF.